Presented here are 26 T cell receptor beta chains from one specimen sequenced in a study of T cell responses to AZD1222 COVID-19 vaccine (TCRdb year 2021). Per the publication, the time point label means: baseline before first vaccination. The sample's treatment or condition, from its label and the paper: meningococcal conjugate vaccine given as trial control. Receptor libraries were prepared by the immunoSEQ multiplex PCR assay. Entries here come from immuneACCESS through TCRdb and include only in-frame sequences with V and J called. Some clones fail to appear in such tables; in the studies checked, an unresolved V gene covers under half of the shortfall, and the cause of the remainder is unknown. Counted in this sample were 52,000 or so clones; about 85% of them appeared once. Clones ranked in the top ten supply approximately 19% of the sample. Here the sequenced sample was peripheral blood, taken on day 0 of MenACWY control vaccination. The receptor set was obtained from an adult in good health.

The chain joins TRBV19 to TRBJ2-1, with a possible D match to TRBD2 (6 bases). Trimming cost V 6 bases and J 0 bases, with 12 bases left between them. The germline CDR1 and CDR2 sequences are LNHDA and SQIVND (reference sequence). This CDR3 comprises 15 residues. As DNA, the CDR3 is TGTGCCAGTAGACCTGGAGGGAGCTCCTACAATGAGCAGTTCTTC. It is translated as CASRPGGSSYNEQFF.

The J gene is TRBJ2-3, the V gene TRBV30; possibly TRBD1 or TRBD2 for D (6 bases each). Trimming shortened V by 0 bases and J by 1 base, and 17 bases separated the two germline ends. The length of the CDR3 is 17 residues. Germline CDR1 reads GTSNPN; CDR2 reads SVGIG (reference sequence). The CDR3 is CAWSVDPAGEGTDTQYF. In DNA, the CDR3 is TGTGCCTGGAGTGTAGACCCCGCAGGGGAGGGCACAGATACGCAGTATTTT.

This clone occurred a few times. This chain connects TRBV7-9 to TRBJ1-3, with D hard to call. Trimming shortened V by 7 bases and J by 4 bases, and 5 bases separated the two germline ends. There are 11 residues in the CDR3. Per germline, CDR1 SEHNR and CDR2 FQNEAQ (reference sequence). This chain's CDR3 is CASKKGNTIYF. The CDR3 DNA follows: TGTGCCAGCAAGAAGGGAAACACCATATATTTT. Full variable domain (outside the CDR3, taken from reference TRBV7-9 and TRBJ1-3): DTGVSQNPRHKITKRGQNVTFRCDPISEHNRLYWYRQTLGQGPEFLTYFQNEAQLEKSRLLSDRFSAERPKGSFSTLEIQRTEQGDSAMYLCASKKGNTIYFGEGSWLTVV.

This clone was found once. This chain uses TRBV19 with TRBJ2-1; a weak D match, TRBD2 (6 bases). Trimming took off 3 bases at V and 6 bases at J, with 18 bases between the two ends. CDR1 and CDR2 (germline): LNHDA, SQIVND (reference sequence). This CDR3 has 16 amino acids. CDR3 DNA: TGTGCCAGTAGTATTGTATTCGGGAATAGCGGCAATGAGCAGTTCTTC. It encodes CASSIVFGNSGNEQFF.

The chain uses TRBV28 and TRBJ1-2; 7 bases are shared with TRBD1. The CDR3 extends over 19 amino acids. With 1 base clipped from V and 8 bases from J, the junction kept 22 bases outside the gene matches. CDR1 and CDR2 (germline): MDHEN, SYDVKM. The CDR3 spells CASSLSGVYAGQSLHGYTF. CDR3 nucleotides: TGTGCCAGCAGTTTATCTGGAGTATATGCGGGACAGAGCCTTCACGGCTACACCTTC.

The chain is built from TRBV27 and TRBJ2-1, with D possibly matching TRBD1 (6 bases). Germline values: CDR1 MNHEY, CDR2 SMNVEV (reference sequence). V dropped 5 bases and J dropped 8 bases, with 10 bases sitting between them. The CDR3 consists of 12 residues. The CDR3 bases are TGTGCCAGCAGTGAACAGGGTTATGAGCAGTTCTTC. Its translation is CASSEQGYEQFF.

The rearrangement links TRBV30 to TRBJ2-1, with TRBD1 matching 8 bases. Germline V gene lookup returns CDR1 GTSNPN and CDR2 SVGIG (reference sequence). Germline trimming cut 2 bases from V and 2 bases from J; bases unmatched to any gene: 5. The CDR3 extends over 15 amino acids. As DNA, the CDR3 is TGTGCCTGGAGTTACAGGGGGACAGCCTACAATGAGCAGTTCTTC. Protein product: CAWSYRGTAYNEQFF.

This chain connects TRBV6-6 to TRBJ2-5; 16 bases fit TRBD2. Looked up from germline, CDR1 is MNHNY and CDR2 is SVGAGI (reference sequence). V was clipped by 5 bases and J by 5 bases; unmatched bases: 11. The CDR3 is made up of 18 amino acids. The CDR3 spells CASSPRGLAGGLRETQYF. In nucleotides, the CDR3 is TGTGCCAGCAGTCCCAGGGGACTAGCGGGAGGGCTAAGGGAGACCCAGTACTTC.

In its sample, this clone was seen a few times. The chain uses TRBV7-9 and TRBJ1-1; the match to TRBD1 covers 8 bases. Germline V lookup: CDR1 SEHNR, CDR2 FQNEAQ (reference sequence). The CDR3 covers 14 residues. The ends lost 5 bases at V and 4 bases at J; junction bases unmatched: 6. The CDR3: CASSPRTGSTEAFF. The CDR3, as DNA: TGTGCCAGCAGCCCCCGGACAGGGAGCACTGAAGCTTTCTTT.

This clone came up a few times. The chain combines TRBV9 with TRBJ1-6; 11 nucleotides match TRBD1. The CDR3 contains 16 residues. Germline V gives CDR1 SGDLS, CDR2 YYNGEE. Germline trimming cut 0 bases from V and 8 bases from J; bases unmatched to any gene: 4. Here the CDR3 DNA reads TGTGCCAGCAGCGTAGCCGGGGACAGGGGGGATTCACCCCTCCACTTT. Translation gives CASSVAGDRGDSPLHF.

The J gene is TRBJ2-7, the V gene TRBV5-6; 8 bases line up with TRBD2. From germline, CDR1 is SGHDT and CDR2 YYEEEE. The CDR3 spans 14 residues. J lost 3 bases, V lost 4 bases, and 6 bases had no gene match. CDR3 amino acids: CASSISGNGYEQYF. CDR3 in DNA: TGTGCCAGCAGCATTAGCGGGAACGGCTACGAGCAGTACTTC.

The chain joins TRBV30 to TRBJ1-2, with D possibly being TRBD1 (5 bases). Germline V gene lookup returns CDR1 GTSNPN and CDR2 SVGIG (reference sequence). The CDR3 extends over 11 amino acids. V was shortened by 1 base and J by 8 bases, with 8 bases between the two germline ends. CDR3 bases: TGTGCCTGGAGTGACGGGGGGGGCTACACCTTC. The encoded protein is CAWSDGGGYTF. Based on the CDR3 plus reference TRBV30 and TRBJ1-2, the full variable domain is SQTIHQWPATLVQPVGSPLSLECTVEGTSNPNLYWYRQAAGRGLQLLFYSVGIGQISSEVPQNLSASRPQDRQFILSSKKLLLSDSGFYLCAWSDGGGYTFGSGTRLTVV.

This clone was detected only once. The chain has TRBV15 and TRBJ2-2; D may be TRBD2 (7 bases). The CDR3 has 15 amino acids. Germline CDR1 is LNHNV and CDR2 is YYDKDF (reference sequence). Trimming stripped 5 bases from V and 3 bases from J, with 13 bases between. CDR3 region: CATSLQGRDTGELFF. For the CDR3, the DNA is TGTGCCACCAGCCTCCAGGGGAGGGACACCGGGGAGCTGTTTTTT.

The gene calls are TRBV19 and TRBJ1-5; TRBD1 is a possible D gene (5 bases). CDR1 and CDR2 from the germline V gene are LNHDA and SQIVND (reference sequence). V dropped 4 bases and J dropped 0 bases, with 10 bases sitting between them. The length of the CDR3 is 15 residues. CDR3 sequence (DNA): TGTGCCAGTAGTACCACAGGACTTAGCAATCAGCCCCAGCATTTT. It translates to CASSTTGLSNQPQHF.

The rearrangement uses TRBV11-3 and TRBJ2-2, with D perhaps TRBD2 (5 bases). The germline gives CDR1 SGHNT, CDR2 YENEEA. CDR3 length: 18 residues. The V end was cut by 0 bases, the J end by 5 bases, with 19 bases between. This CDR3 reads CASSLDGTSGSRTGELFF. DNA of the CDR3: TGTGCCAGCAGCTTAGATGGAACAAGTGGGAGTAGAACCGGGGAGCTGTTTTTT.

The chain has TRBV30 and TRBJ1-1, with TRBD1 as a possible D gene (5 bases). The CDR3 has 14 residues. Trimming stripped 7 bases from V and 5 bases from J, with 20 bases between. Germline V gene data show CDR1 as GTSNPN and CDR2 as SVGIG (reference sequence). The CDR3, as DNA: TGTGCCTCTACAGGACTTTCCAGAGGGACTGAAGCTTTCTTT. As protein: CASTGLSRGTEAFF.

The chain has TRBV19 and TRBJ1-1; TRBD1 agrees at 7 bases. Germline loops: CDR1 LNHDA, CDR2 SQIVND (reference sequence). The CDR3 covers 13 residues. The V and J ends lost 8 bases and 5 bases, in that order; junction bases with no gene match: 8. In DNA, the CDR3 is TGTGCCAGTCGTAGAGACAGGGTGACTGAAGCTTTCTTT. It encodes CASRRDRVTEAFF.

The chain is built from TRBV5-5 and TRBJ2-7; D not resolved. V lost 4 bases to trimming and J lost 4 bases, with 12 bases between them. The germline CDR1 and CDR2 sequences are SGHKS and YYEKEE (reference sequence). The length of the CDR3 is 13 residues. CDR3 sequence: CASSPWVGYEQYF. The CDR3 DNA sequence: TGTGCCAGCAGCCCCTGGGTGGGGTACGAGCAGTACTTC.

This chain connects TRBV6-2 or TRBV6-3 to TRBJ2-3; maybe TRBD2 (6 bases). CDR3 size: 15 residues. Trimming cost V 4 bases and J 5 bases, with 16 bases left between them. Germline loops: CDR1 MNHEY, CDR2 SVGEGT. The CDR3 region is CASSLETGVKDTQYF. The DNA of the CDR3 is TGTGCCAGCAGTTTGGAAACGGGAGTGAAAGATACGCAGTATTTT.

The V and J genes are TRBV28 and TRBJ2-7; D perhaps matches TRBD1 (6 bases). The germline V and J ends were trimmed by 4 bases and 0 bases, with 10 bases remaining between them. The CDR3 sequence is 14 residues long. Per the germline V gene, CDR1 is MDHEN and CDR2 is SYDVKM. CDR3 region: CASSYRVASYEQYF. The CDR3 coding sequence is TGTGCCAGCAGTTACAGGGTGGCCTCCTACGAGCAGTACTTC. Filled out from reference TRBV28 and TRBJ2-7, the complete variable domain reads DVKVTQSSRYLVKRTGEKVFLECVQDMDHENMFWYRQDPGLGLRLIYFSYDVKMKEKGDIPEGYSVSREKKERFSLILESASTNQTSMYLCASSYRVASYEQYFGPGTRLTVT.

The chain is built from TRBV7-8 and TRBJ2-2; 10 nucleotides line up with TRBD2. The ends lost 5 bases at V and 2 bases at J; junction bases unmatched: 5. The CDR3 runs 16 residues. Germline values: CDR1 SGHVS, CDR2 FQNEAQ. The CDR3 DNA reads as TGTGCCAGCAGCCAACGGACTAGCGGAAACACCGGGGAGCTGTTTTTT. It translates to CASSQRTSGNTGELFF.

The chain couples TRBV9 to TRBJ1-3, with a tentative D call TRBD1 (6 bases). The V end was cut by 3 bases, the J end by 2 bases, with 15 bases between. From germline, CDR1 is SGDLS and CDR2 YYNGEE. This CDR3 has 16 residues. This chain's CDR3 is CASSARRGDTGNTIYF. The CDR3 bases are TGTGCCAGCAGCGCGAGGAGGGGGGATACTGGAAACACCATATATTTT.

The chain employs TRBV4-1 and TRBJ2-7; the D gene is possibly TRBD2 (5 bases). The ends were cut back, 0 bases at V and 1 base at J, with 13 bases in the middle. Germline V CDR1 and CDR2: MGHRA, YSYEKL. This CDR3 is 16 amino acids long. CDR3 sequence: CASSQDLYRGSYEQYF. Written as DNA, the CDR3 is TGCGCCAGCAGCCAAGATCTATACCGCGGGTCCTACGAGCAGTACTTC.

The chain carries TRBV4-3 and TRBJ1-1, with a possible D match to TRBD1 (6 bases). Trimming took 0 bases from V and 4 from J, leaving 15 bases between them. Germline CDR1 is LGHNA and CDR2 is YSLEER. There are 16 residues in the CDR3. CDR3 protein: CASSQDRGSRGTEAFF. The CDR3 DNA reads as TGCGCCAGCAGCCAAGATAGGGGGTCGCGGGGCACTGAAGCTTTCTTT.

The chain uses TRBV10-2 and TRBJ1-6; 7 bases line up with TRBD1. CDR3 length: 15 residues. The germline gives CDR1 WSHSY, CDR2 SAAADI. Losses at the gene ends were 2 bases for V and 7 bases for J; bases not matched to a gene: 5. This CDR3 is CASSEAGTENSPLHF. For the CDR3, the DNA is TGCGCCAGCAGTGAGGCAGGGACAGAGAATTCACCCCTCCACTTT.

The CDR3 sequence: CASSPGLVPYNEQFF. The DNA for the CDR3 is TGTGCCAGCAGCCCCGGACTAGTCCCCTACAATGAGCAGTTCTTC. The genes are TRBV6-2 or TRBV6-3 and TRBJ2-1, with 7 nucleotides matching TRBD2. This CDR3 has 15 residues. Germline loops: CDR1 MNHEY, CDR2 SVGEGT. V gave up 6 bases and J gave up 2 bases; unmatched junction bases: 7.